Sequencing of this T cell receptor (beta chain) was carried out in a study of response to subunit inactivated influenza vaccine. The germline V gene has CDR1 KGHDR and CDR2 SFDVKD. This CDR3 has 15 residues. MiXCR was run by TCRdb on the RT-PCR reads, yielding one entry per CDR3 protein. The sample carries over 650,000 distinct CDR3 sequences, approximately 18% recorded once. There are a few counts of this clonotype. No antigen is known for it. Its ends do not fully match the called genes, so a read error is possible. The study's findings and limits: The authors offered the suggestion that each seasonal influenza vaccination recruits few new T cells.

The J gene is TRBJ2-5, the V gene TRBV24-1, with 8 bases lining up with TRBD1. The source material was PBMCs from blood, sampled more than 4 days after vaccination. This sequence was found in a man aged 50 or older who received an inactivated influenza vaccine. Written as DNA, the CDR3 is TGTGCCACCAGCGATTCGGGCAGGGGGCGAGAGACCCAGTACTTC. Protein: CATSDSGRGRETQYF.